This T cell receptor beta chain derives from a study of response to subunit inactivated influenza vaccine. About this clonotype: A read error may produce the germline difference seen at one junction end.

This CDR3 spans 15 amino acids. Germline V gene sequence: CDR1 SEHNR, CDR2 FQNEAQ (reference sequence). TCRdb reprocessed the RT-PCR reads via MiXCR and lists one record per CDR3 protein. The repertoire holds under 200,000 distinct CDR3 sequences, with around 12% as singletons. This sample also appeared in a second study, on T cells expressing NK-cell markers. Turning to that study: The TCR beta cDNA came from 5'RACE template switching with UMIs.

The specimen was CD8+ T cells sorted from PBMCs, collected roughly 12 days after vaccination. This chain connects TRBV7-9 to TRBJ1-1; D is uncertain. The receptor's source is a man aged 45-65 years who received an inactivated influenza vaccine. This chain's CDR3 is CASSLASRGNAEAFF. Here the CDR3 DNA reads TGTGCCAGCAGCTTAGCGTCGCGAGGGAACGCTGAAGCTTTCTTT. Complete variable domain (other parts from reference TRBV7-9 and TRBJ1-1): DTGVSQNPRHKITKRGQNVTFRCDPISEHNRLYWYRQTLGQGPEFLTYFQNEAQLEKSRLLSDRFSAERPKGSFSTLEIQRTEQGDSAMYLCASSLASRGNAEAFFGQGTRLTVV.